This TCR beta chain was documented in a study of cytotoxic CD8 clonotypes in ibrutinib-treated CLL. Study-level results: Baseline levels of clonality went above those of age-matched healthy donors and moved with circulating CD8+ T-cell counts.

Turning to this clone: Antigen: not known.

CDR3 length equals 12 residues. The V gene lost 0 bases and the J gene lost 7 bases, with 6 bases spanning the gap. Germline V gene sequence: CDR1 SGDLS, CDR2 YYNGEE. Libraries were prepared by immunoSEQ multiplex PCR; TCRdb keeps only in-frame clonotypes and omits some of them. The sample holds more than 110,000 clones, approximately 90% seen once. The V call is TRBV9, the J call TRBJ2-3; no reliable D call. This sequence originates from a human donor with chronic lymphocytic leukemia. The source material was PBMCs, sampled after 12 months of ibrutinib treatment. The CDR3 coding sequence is TGTGCCAGCAGCGTAGGAGCCTATACGCAGTATTTT. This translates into CASSVGAYTQYF.